This record looks at one TCR beta chain sequence and its context. This CDR3 contains 13 residues. The V end was cut by 0 bases, the J end by 6 bases, with 8 bases between. In germline, CDR1 is LNHDA, CDR2 SQIVND (reference sequence). This sample stems from a study of glioma-infiltrating T cells after dendritic cell vaccination. Primers: 60 V beta forward and 13 J beta reverse. Sequenced by immunoSEQ multiplex PCR; TCRdb stores in-frame clones only, minus some. The table lists tens of thousands of clones, around 85% of them singletons. This receptor was obtained from a human donor with glioblastoma. The chain uses TRBV19 and TRBJ1-2, with a tentative D call TRBD1 (5 bases). This specimen consisted of blood, obtained before dendritic cell vaccination. For the CDR3, the DNA is TGTGCCAGTAGTATAGACAGGGCTGATGGCTACACCTTC. This gives the protein CASSIDRADGYTF. The full variable domain, completed using reference TRBV19 and TRBJ1-2, is DGGITQSPKYLFRKEGQNVTLSCEQNLNHDAMYWYRQDPGQGLRLIYYSQIVNDFQKGDIAEGYSVSREKKESFPLTVTSAQKNPTAFYLCASSIDRADGYTFGSGTRLTVV.